The TCR beta chain under discussion was sequenced for a study of Graves' ophthalmopathy and Graves' hyperthyroidism. Overall study: Peripheral blood sampling occurred at initial diagnosis, before any treatment.

The starting material, approximately 10 ml of fresh peripheral blood, provided the PBMCs. Using RNA transcripts, the TCR beta CDR3 regions were amplified. HTBI primers served in a first-round RT-PCR, which a second-round multiplex PCR followed. TCRdb used MiXCR to reprocess the multiplex PCR reads, holding one entry per CDR3 protein. The sample has about 700,000 distinct CDR3 sequences; under 50% are singletons. Findings and caveats of the study: The model's ophthalmopathy progression predictions had approximately 69% sensitivity and about 72% specificity. Detection in blood was also observed for most expanded thyroid clonotypes above 0.001 frequency.

In the case of this clonotype: The antigen is undetermined.

The CDR3 loop spans 16 amino acids. Germline V gives CDR1 LNHDA, CDR2 SQIVND (reference sequence). V lost 9 bases and J lost 4, with 25 bases in between. The rearrangement uses TRBV19 and TRBJ2-7; D is unclear. This clonotype was sampled from an adult man with Graves' ophthalmopathy. The sample taken for sequencing was peripheral blood. CDR3 nucleotides: TGTGCCAGCAGCCCCTGGAAAGGGCCCATGGTATACGAGCAGTACTTC. Protein sequence: CASSPWKGPMVYEQYF. The full variable domain, in which reference TRBV19 and TRBJ2-7 provide the parts outside the CDR3, is DGGITQSPKYLFRKEGQNVTLSCEQNLNHDAMYWYRQDPGQGLRLIYYSQIVNDFQKGDIAEGYSVSREKKESFPLTVTSAQKNPTAFYLCASSPWKGPMVYEQYFGPGTRLTVT.